The rows below give T cell receptor beta chains drawn from one sample of a study of cytomegalovirus exposure and HLA in healthy donors. Using immunoSEQ multiplex PCR, the repertoire was profiled, and TCRdb retains in-frame clones only, with some absent. The table has more than 140,000 clones, around 82% seen once; the top ten hold roughly 3.2%. Material: PBMCs. The receptor source for this set is a young man in good health and CMV-seropositive. The CDR3 runs from the conserved cysteine through the conserved F or W. A D gene is named only where the DNA matches it firmly. Rows may omit the clone size; those that give it use once, few, many or a size class.

j_call: TRBJ2-7; v_call: TRBV27; clone_size: -; d_call: TRBD1; cdr3_nt: TGTGCCAGCAGTTTATCGGGGACAGGGGACGAGCAGTACTTC; cdr3_aa: CASSLSGTGDEQYF
j_call: TRBJ1-2; v_call: TRBV7-2; clone_size: -; d_call: -; cdr3_nt: TGTGCCAGCAGCACCACCGGACGGACTCCGGGCTACACCTTC; cdr3_aa: CASSTTGRTPGYTF
j_call: TRBJ2-7; v_call: TRBV27; clone_size: once; d_call: TRBD1; cdr3_nt: TGTGCCAGCAGTGGCCGGGACAGCTACTCCTACGAGCAGTACTTC; cdr3_aa: CASSGRDSYSYEQYF
j_call: TRBJ2-3; v_call: TRBV7-7; clone_size: few; d_call: TRBD1; cdr3_nt: TGTGCTAGCAGCTCACAGGGGGCTTCCGATACGCAGTATTTT; cdr3_aa: CASSSQGASDTQYF
j_call: TRBJ2-3; v_call: TRBV5-1; clone_size: -; d_call: TRBD1; cdr3_nt: TGCGCCAGCAGCTCCGGGACAGGGACCCAGCGAGATACGCAGTATTTT; cdr3_aa: CASSSGTGTQRDTQYF
j_call: TRBJ1-1; v_call: TRBV6-5; clone_size: -; d_call: -; cdr3_nt: TGTACCACCCGGGGGGAGGGAAAGACTGAAGCTTTCTTT; cdr3_aa: CTTRGEGKTEAFF
j_call: TRBJ2-7; v_call: TRBV15; clone_size: -; d_call: -; cdr3_nt: TGTGCCACCAGCAGAGCGGGGTCTACCTACGAGCAGTACTTC; cdr3_aa: CATSRAGSTYEQYF
j_call: TRBJ2-5; v_call: TRBV5-1; clone_size: -; d_call: -; cdr3_nt: TGCGCCAGCAGCTTGAGTAGGGGAACCCAAGAGACCCAGTACTTC; cdr3_aa: CASSLSRGTQETQYF
j_call: TRBJ2-1; v_call: TRBV27; clone_size: -; d_call: TRBD1; cdr3_nt: TGTGCCAGCAGTGCCCGGGACAGGTGGGACAATGAGCAGTTCTTC; cdr3_aa: CASSARDRWDNEQFF
j_call: TRBJ2-7; v_call: TRBV5-4; clone_size: -; d_call: TRBD2; cdr3_nt: TGTGCCAGCAGTGGAAAAGGGACTAGCGGTTTTTACGAGCAGTACTTC; cdr3_aa: CASSGKGTSGFYEQYF
j_call: TRBJ2-6; v_call: TRBV28; clone_size: -; d_call: -; cdr3_nt: TGTGCCAGCAGTCCCTTGGGACTGACCCCCGCCTCTGGGGCCAACGTCCTGACTTTC; cdr3_aa: CASSPLGLTPASGANVLTF
j_call: TRBJ2-7; v_call: TRBV7-9; clone_size: -; d_call: TRBD2; cdr3_nt: TGTGCCAGCAGCAACGGGGGGCTAGCGGGGGTCTACGAGCAGTACTTC; cdr3_aa: CASSNGGLAGVYEQYF
j_call: TRBJ2-1; v_call: TRBV7-9; clone_size: -; d_call: TRBD2; cdr3_nt: TGTTCCAGCAGCATGAAGACTAGCGGGAGTAATGAGCAGTTCTTC; cdr3_aa: CSSSMKTSGSNEQFF
j_call: TRBJ2-7; v_call: TRBV6-5; clone_size: -; d_call: TRBD2; cdr3_nt: TGTGCCAGTACTCGTGGGGGACTAGCGGGAGTCGAGCAGTACTTC; cdr3_aa: CASTRGGLAGVEQYF
j_call: TRBJ1-2; v_call: TRBV5-1; clone_size: -; d_call: -; cdr3_nt: TGCGCCAGCAGCCCCCAAGGGGACTATGGCTACACCTTC; cdr3_aa: CASSPQGDYGYTF